This T cell receptor (beta chain) was identified in a study of T-cell reconstitution after alpha-beta-depleted transplantation in children. Unique molecular identifiers were used to barcode this TCRbeta library. TCRdb processed the PCR reads anew with MiXCR; each CDR3 protein has one entry. The profile shows about 200,000 distinct CDR3 sequences, approximately 6.9% of them singletons. The V gene lost 5 bases and the J gene lost 4 bases, with 10 bases spanning the gap. The V gene's germline CDR1 is KGHDR and CDR2 SFDVKD. The CDR3 runs 14 residues. This clonotype was observed at least ten times. The TCR was taken from a boy aged 2 to 9 with acute lymphoblastic leukemia, due to receive a stem cell transplant. V and J are TRBV24-1 and TRBJ2-2; no clear D gene. The sequencing used PBMCs, collected before TCRalphabeta/CD19-depleted stem cell transplant. The CDR3 DNA reads as TGTGCCACCAGTGCTGAGATGGGCACCGGGGAGCTGTTTTTT. Protein product: CATSAEMGTGELFF.